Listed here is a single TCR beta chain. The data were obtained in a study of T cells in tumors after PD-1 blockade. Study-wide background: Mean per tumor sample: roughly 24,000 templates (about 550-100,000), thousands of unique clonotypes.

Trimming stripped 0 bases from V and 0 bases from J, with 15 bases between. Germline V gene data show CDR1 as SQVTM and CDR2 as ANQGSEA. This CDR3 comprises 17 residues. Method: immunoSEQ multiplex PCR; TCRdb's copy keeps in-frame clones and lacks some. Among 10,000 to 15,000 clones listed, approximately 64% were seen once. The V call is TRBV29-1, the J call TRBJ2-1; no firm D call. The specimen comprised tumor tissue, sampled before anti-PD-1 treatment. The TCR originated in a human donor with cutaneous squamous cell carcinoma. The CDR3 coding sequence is TGCAGCGTTGAAGATGTGGGCGGTTCTAGCTCCTACAATGAGCAGTTCTTC. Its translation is CSVEDVGGSSSYNEQFF.